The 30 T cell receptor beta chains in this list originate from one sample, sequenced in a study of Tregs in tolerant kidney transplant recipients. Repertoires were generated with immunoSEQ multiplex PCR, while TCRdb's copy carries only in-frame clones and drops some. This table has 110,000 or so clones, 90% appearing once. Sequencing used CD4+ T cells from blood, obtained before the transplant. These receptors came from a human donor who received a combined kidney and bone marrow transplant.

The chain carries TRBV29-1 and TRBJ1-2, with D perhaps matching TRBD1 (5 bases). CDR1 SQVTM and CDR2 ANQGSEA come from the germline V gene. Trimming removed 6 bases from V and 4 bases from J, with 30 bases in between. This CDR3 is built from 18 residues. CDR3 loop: CSVLQRTGTGVVAYGYTF. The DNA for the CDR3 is TGCAGCGTACTCCAGAGGACGGGGACTGGGGTGGTAGCCTATGGCTACACCTTC.

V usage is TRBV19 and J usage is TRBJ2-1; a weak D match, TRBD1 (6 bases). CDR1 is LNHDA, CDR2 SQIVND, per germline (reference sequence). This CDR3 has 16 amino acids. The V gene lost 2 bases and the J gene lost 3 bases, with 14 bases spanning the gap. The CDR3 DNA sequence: TGTGCCAGTAGTATATGGGGACATGGTGACTACAATGAGCAGTTCTTC. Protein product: CASSIWGHGDYNEQFF.

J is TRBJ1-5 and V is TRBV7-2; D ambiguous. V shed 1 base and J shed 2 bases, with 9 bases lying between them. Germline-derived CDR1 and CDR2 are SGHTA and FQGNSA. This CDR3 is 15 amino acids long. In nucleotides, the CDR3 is TGTGCCAGCAGCTTAGAGGGCGGGGGCAATCAGCCCCAGCATTTT. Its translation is CASSLEGGGNQPQHF. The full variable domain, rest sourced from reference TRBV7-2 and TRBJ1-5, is GAGVSQSPSNKVTEKGKDVELRCDPISGHTALYWYRQSLGQGLEFLIYFQGNSAPDKSGLPSDRFSAERTGGSVSTLTIQRTQQEDSAVYLCASSLEGGGNQPQHFGDGTRLSIL.

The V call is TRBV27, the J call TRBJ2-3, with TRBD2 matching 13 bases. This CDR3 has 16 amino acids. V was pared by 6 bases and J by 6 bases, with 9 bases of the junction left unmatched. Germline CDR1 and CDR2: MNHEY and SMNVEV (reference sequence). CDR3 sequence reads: CASSRRTSGGGDTQYF. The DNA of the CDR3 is TGTGCCAGCAGCCGCCGGACTAGCGGGGGAGGGGATACGCAGTATTTT.

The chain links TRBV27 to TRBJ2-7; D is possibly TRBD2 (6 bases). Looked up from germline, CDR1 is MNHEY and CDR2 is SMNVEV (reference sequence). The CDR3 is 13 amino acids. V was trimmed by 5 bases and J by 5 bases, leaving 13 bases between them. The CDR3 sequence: CASSLLATDEQYF. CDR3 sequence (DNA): TGTGCCAGCAGTCTGCTAGCGACCGACGAGCAGTACTTC.

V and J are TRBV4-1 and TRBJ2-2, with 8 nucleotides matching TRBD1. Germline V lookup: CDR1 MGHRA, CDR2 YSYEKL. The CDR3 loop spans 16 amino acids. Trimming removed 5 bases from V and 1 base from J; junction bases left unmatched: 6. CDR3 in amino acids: CASSNGQGGNTGELFF. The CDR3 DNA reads TGCGCCAGCAGCAACGGACAGGGCGGGAACACCGGGGAGCTGTTTTTT.

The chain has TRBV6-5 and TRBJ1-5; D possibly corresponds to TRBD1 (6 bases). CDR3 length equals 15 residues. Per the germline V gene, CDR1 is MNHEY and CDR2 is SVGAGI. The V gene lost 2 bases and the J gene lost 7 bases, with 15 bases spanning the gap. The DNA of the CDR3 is TGTGCCAGCAGTTACGCGGGGGGCTCTTGGCAGCCCCAGCATTTT. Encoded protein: CASSYAGGSWQPQHF.

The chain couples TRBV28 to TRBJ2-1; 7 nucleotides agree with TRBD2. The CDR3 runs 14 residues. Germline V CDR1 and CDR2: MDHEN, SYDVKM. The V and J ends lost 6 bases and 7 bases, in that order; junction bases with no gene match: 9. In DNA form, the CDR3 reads TGTGCCAGCAGCCCCTGGCTAGCGGCTAATGAGCAGTTCTTC. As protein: CASSPWLAANEQFF. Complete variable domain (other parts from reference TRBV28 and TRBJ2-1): DVKVTQSSRYLVKRTGEKVFLECVQDMDHENMFWYRQDPGLGLRLIYFSYDVKMKEKGDIPEGYSVSREKKERFSLILESASTNQTSMYLCASSPWLAANEQFFGPGTRLTVL.

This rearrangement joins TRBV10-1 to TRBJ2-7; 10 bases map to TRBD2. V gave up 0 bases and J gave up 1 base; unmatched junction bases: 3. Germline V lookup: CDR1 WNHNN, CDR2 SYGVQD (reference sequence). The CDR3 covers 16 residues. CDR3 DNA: TGCGCCAGCAGTGAGTCGGAGCGGGGGGGATCCTACGAGCAGTACTTC. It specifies CASSESERGGSYEQYF.

CDR3 nucleotide sequence: TGTGCCAGCAGCTTAGCCGGTGGCTACACCTTC. Amino acids: CASSLAGGYTF. The V call is TRBV11-2, the J call TRBJ1-2; D is unclear. This CDR3 is 11 amino acids long. V gave up 1 base and J gave up 7 bases, with 4 bases separating them. Looked up from germline, CDR1 is SGHAT and CDR2 is FQNNGV.

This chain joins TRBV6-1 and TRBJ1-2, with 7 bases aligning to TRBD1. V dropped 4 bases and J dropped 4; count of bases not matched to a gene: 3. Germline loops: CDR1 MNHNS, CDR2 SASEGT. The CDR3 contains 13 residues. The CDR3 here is CASSGGTVYGYTF. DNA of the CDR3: TGTGCCAGCAGTGGTGGGACAGTCTATGGCTACACCTTC.

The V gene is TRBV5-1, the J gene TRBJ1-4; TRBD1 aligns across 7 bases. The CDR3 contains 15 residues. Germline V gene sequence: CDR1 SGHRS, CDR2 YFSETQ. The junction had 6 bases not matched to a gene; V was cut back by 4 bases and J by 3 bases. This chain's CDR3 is CASSVTGFANEKLFF. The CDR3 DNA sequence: TGCGCCAGCAGCGTGACAGGGTTCGCTAATGAAAAACTGTTTTTT.

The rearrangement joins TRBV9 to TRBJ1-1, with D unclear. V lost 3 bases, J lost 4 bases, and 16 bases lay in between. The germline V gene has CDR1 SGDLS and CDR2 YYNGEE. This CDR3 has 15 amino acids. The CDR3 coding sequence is TGTGCCAGCAGCGCCCTAGTAGAGGTAATCACTGAAGCTTTCTTT. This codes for CASSALVEVITEAFF.

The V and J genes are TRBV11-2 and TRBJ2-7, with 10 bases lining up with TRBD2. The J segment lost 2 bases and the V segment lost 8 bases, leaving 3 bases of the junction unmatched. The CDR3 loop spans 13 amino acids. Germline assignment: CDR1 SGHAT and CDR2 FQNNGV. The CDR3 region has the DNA TGTGCCAGCGGTCTAGCGGGGGCCTACGAGCAGTACTTC. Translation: CASGLAGAYEQYF.

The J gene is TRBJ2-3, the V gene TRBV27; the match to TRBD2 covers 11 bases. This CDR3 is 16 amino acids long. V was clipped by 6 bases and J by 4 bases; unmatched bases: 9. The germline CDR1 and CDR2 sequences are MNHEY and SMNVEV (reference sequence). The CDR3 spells CASSPGTSGNSDTQYF. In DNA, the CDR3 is TGTGCCAGCAGCCCCGGGACTAGCGGTAACTCAGATACGCAGTATTTT.

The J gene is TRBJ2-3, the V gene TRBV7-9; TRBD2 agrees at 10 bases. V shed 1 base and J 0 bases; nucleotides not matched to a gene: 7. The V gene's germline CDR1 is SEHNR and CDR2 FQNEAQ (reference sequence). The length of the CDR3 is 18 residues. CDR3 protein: CASSLVWTSGYSTDTQYF. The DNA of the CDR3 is TGTGCCAGCAGCTTAGTTTGGACTAGCGGATATAGCACAGATACGCAGTATTTT.

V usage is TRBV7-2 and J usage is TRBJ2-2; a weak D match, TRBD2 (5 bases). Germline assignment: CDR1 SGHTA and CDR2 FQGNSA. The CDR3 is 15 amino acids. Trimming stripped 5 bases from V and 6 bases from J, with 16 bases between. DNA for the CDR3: TGTGCCAGCAGCACCGAGAGGGCCGGACCCGGGGAGCTGTTTTTT. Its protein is CASSTERAGPGELFF.

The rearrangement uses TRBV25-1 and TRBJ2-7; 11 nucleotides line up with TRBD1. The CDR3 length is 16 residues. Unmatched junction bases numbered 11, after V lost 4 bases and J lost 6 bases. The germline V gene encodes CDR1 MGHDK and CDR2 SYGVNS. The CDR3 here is CASSGSSGTGGREQYF. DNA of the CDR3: TGTGCCAGCAGTGGATCTTCCGGGACAGGGGGTCGCGAGCAGTACTTC.

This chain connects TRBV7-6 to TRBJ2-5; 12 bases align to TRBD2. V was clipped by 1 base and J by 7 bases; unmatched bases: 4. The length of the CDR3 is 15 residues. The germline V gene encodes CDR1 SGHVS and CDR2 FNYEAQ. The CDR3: CASSLGTSGDGTQYF. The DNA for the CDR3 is TGTGCCAGCAGCTTAGGGACTAGCGGGGACGGGACCCAGTACTTC.

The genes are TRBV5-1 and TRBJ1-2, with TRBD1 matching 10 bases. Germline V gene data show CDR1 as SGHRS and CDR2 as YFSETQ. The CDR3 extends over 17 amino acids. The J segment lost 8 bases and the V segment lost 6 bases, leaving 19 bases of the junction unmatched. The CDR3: CASTHRAGTGEKVGYTF. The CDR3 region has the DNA TGCGCCAGCACCCATCGCGCCGGGACAGGGGAGAAGGTCGGCTACACCTTC.

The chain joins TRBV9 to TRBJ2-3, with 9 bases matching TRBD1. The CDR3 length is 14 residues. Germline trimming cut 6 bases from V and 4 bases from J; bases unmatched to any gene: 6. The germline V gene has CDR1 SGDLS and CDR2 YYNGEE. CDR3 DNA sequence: TGTGCCAGCAAGGGGACAGGGAAAGCAGATACGCAGTATTTT. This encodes CASKGTGKADTQYF.

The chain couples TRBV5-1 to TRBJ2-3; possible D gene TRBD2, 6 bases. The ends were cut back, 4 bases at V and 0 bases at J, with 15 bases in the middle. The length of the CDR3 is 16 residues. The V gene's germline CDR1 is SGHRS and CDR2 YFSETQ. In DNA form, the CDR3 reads TGCGCCAGCAGCCCAGGACTCGGGAGTAGCACAGATACGCAGTATTTT. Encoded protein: CASSPGLGSSTDTQYF. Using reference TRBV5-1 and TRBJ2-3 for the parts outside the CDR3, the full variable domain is KAGVTQTPRYLIKTRGQQVTLSCSPISGHRSVSWYQQTPGQGLQFLFEYFSETQRNKGNFPGRFSGRQFSNSRSEMNVSTLELGDSALYLCASSPGLGSSTDTQYFGPGTRLTVL.

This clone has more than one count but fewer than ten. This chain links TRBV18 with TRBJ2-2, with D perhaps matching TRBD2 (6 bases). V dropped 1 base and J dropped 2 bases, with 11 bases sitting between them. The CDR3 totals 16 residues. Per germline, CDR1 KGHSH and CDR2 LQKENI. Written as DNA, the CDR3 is TGTGCCAGCTCACCACTTCTAGCGCGAAACACCGGGGAGCTGTTTTTT. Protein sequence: CASSPLLARNTGELFF. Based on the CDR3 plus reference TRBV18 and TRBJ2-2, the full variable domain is NAGVMQNPRHLVRRRGQEARLRCSPMKGHSHVYWYRQLPEEGLKFMVYLQKENIIDESGMPKERFSAEFPKEGPSILRIQQVVRGDSAAYFCASSPLLARNTGELFFGEGSRLTVL.

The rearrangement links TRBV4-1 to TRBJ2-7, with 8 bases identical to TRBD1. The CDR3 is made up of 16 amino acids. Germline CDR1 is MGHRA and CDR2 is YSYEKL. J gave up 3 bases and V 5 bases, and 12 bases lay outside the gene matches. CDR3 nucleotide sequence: TGCGCCAGCAGCGGGAATATGAGGACAGGGAACTACGAGCAGTACTTC. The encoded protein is CASSGNMRTGNYEQYF.

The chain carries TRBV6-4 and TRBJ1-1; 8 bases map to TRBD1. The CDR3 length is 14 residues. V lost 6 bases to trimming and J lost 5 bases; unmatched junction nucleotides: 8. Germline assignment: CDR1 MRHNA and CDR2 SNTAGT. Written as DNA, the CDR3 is TGTGCCAGCAGAGGAGAACAGGGGGTGACTGAAGCTTTCTTT. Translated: CASRGEQGVTEAFF.

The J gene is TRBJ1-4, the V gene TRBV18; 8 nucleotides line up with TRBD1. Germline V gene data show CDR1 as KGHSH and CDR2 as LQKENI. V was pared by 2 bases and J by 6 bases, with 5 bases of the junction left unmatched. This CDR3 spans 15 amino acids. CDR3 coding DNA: TGTGCCAGCTCACCAAGACAGGGGCGAGATGAAAAACTGTTTTTT. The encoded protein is CASSPRQGRDEKLFF. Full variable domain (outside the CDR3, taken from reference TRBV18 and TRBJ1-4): NAGVMQNPRHLVRRRGQEARLRCSPMKGHSHVYWYRQLPEEGLKFMVYLQKENIIDESGMPKERFSAEFPKEGPSILRIQQVVRGDSAAYFCASSPRQGRDEKLFFGSGTQLSVL.

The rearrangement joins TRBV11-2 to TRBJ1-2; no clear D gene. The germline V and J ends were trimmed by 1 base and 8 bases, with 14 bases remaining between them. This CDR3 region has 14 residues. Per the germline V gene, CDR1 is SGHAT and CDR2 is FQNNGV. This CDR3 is CASSLAGEAGGYTF. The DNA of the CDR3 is TGTGCCAGCAGCTTAGCTGGGGAAGCGGGCGGCTACACCTTC. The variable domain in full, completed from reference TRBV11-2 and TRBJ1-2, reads EAGVAQSPRYKIIEKRQSVAFWCNPISGHATLYWYQQILGQGPKLLIQFQNNGVVDDSQLPKDRFSAERLKGVDSTLKIQPAKLEDSAVYLCASSLAGEAGGYTFGSGTRLTVV.

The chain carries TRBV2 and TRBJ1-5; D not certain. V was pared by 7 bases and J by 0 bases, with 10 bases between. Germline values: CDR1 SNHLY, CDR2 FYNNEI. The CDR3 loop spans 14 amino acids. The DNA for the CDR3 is TGTGCCAGCACCTCCAGTTATAGCAATCAGCCCCAGCATTTT. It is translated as CASTSSYSNQPQHF.

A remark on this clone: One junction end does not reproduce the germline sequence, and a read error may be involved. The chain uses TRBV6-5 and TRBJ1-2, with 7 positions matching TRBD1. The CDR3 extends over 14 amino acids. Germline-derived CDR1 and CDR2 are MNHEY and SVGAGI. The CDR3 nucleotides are TGCCTCGGGACAGCAGACTTTCGGCGGTATGGCTACACCTTC. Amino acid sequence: CLGTADFRRYGYTF.

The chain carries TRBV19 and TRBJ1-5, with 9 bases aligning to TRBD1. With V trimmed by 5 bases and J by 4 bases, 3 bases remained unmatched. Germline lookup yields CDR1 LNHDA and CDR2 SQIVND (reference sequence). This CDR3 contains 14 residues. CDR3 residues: CASSGTGKNQPQHF. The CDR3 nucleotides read TGTGCCAGTAGTGGGACAGGGAAGAATCAGCCCCAGCATTTT.